A selection of T cell receptor beta chains follows, all from one sample in a study of blood T cells in healthy people across ages. MiXCR, applied by TCRdb to the 5' RACE reads, yields one record per CDR3 protein. The top ten hold roughly 19% of the sample, which has hundreds of thousands of distinct CDR3 sequences, around 42% seen once. Material for sequencing was blood. The receptors derive from a man aged 60 to 69 in good health. CDR3s include the opening cysteine and the closing phenylalanine or tryptophan. D genes are given only for firm matches. Expanded clones get a size class; other rows say once, few or many, or leave the size out.

clone_size	d_call	v_call	j_call	cdr3_aa	cdr3_nt
NA	NA	TRBV10-2	TRBJ2-5	CASSEGDKQYF	TGCGCCAGCAGTGAGGGAGATAAGCAGTACTTC
NA	TRBD1	TRBV29-1	TRBJ1-2	CSVDYRTGTNYGYTF	TGCAGCGTTGATTACCGGACAGGGACGAACTATGGCTACACCTTC
NA	NA	TRBV20-1	TRBJ2-7	CSARQDQLKYNEQYF	TGCAGTGCTCGACAGGACCAGCTAAAATACAATGAGCAGTACTTC
NA	NA	TRBV4-3	TRBJ2-3	CASSQGPLATSTDTQYF	TGCGCCAGCAGCCAAGGACCGTTAGCGACTAGCACAGATACGCAGTATTTT
few	NA	TRBV20-1	TRBJ1-6	CSARDWNNSPLHF	TGCAGTGCTAGAGATTGGAATAATTCACCCCTCCACTTT
NA	TRBD1	TRBV5-4	TRBJ1-3	CASSLDRGTGNTTYF	TGTGCCAGCAGCTTGGACAGGGGCACTGGAAACACCACATATTTT
NA	TRBD2	TRBV6-6	TRBJ2-1	CASSQKRGSSYNEQFF	TGTGCCAGCAGTCAGAAGCGGGGGAGCTCCTACAATGAGCAGTTCTTC
few	TRBD2	TRBV20-1	TRBJ2-1	CSARDGGGLAGGNEQFF	TGCAGTGCTAGAGATGGAGGCGGACTAGCGGGGGGTAATGAGCAGTTCTTC
NA	TRBD1	TRBV7-6	TRBJ2-7	CASSPRPTGFDEQYF	TGTGCCAGCAGCCCCCGACCGACAGGGTTCGACGAGCAGTACTTC
NA	NA	TRBV20-1	TRBJ1-1	CSAPAPRSGSTEAFF	TGCAGTGCCCCAGCCCCCCGGTCGGGGAGCACTGAAGCTTTCTTT
few	NA	TRBV12-3/TRBV12-4	TRBJ2-7	CASSLSTDLYEQYF	TGTGCCAGCAGTTTATCGACAGACCTCTACGAGCAGTACTTC
NA	TRBD1	TRBV4-1	TRBJ1-6	CASSQERRTGSSPLHF	TGCGCCAGCAGCCAAGAAAGGAGGACAGGGTCTTCACCCCTCCACTTT
few	NA	TRBV11-1	TRBJ1-2	CASSGTSGGGYTF	TGTGCCAGCAGCGGAACCTCTGGAGGTGGCTACACCTTC
once	NA	TRBV9	TRBJ1-4	CASSAGGNRDEKLFF	TGTGCCAGCAGCGCGGGGGGGAACAGGGATGAAAAACTGTTTTTT
once	TRBD2	TRBV11-2	TRBJ2-3	CASSFRTSGPDTQYF	TGTGCCAGCAGCTTCAGGACTAGCGGGCCAGATACGCAGTATTTT
NA	NA	TRBV5-5	TRBJ1-5	CASSIGGFNQPQHF	TGTGCCAGCAGCATCGGGGGTTTCAATCAGCCCCAGCATTTT
NA	NA	TRBV7-9	TRBJ2-4	CSSSPPVGIQYF	TGTTCCAGCAGTCCACCAGTGGGCATTCAGTACTTC
NA	TRBD1	TRBV3-1	TRBJ2-7	CASSQGGQGFYEQYF	TGTGCCAGCAGCCAAGGCGGACAGGGCTTCTACGAGCAGTACTTC
few	TRBD1	TRBV4-3	TRBJ2-7	CASSQRDRGSYEQYF	TGCGCCAGCAGCCAAAGGGACAGGGGAAGCTACGAGCAGTACTTC
NA	NA	TRBV5-1	TRBJ1-2	CASSTDGSASYYGYTF	TGCGCCAGCAGCACCGACGGGTCCGCCTCTTACTATGGCTACACCTTC
few	NA	TRBV7-2	TRBJ2-1	CASSLAWGTYNEQFF	TGTGCCAGCAGCTTAGCTTGGGGGACCTACAATGAGCAGTTCTTC
NA	NA	TRBV18	TRBJ1-6	CASSPVPLGSSYNSPLHF	TGTGCCAGCTCACCTGTGCCTCTCGGGAGCTCCTATAATTCACCCCTCCACTTT
NA	TRBD1	TRBV27	TRBJ2-5	CASRGQGGQETQYF	TGTGCCAGCAGGGGACAGGGAGGCCAAGAGACCCAGTACTTC
few	TRBD2	TRBV20-1	TRBJ2-3	CSARAPSGLATDTQYF	TGCAGTGCTAGAGCCCCCTCGGGACTAGCGACAGATACGCAGTATTTT
few	NA	TRBV7-2	TRBJ2-1	CASSLAPTMGHEQFF	TGTGCCAGCAGCTTAGCGCCCACTATGGGCCATGAGCAGTTCTTC
few	NA	TRBV6-1	TRBJ1-2	CASTEAALTGGYTF	TGTGCCAGCACCGAAGCGGCACTTACAGGTGGCTACACCTTC
few	TRBD1	TRBV6-5	TRBJ2-1	CASRGQGKNEQFF	TGTGCCAGCAGAGGACAGGGGAAGAATGAGCAGTTCTTC
NA	TRBD2	TRBV3-1	TRBJ2-7	CASSQGFGGGVEQYF	TGTGCCAGCAGCCAAGGGTTCGGGGGGGGAGTTGAGCAGTACTTC
NA	TRBD1	TRBV29-1	TRBJ1-6	CSVQTGTGNSPLHF	TGCAGCGTCCAAACCGGGACAGGAAATTCACCCCTCCACTTT
NA	NA	TRBV11-2	TRBJ2-3	CASRPSSTDTQYF	TGTGCCAGCAGACCCAGTAGCACAGATACGCAGTATTTT
NA	NA	TRBV20-1	TRBJ1-2	CSAREAGWDYGYTF	TGCAGTGCTAGAGAGGCAGGGTGGGACTATGGCTACACCTTC
NA	NA	TRBV19	TRBJ2-2	CASREPMAGELFF	TGTGCCAGTAGGGAACCAATGGCCGGGGAGCTGTTTTTT
NA	TRBD1	TRBV7-9	TRBJ2-1	CASSYSGTGGHEQFF	TGTGCCAGCAGCTACTCCGGGACAGGGGGTCATGAGCAGTTCTTC
once	TRBD1	TRBV12-3/TRBV12-4	TRBJ2-3	CASRRQGRTDTQYF	TGTGCCAGCAGGCGACAGGGACGCACAGATACGCAGTATTTT
few	TRBD2	TRBV6-2/TRBV6-3	TRBJ2-3	CASSTTTSGGTDTQYF	TGTGCCAGCAGTACAACGACTAGCGGGGGCACAGATACGCAGTATTTT
NA	NA	TRBV29-1	TRBJ2-5	CSVSGLKETQYF	TGCAGCGTTTCGGGCCTTAAGGAGACCCAGTACTTC
few	TRBD2	TRBV6-1	TRBJ2-7	CASSARLAGRDEQYF	TGTGCCAGCAGTGCCCGACTAGCGGGGAGGGACGAGCAGTACTTC
NA	NA	TRBV19	TRBJ1-1	CASSTTSGRAFF	TGTGCCAGTAGTACCACCTCGGGAAGAGCTTTCTTT
NA	TRBD1	TRBV5-1	TRBJ2-5	CASSRGQGEETQYF	TGCGCCAGCAGTCGCGGACAGGGGGAAGAGACCCAGTACTTC
NA	NA	TRBV11-3	TRBJ2-7	CASSLVAASWLEQYF	TGTGCCAGCAGCTTAGTTGCGGCCAGTTGGCTCGAGCAGTACTTC